This entry lists 30 T cell receptor beta chains sequenced from one sample in a study of prognosis after radiotherapy for stage I lung cancer. The authors amplified TCR beta CDR3 from genomic DNA using two-round multiplex PCR. Every TRBV and TRBJ gene had its own specific primer in first-round PCR. From the multiplex PCR reads, TCRdb called clonotypes with MiXCR, one entry per CDR3 protein. The table includes approximately 30,000 distinct CDR3 sequences, around 32% detected once. Material: PBMCs, obtained before or after stereotactic body radiation therapy (not recorded which). The source is a donor over 45 with non-small cell lung cancer.

There are many counts of this clonotype. The chain employs TRBV5-6 and TRBJ2-5, with 8 bases aligning to TRBD2. Trimming took 0 bases from V and 3 from J; bases not matched to a gene: 4. This CDR3 spans 15 amino acids. Germline V gene lookup returns CDR1 SGHDT and CDR2 YYEEEE. The CDR3 DNA follows: TGTGCCAGCAGCTTGGACTGGCGGGGGGAAGAGACCCAGTACTTC. It encodes CASSLDWRGEETQYF.

This clonotype was observed many times. This chain uses TRBV3-1 with TRBJ2-1, with unresolved D. Per the germline V gene, CDR1 is LGHDT and CDR2 is YNNKEL (reference sequence). V shed 4 bases and J shed 0 bases, with 13 bases lying between them. The CDR3 contains 16 residues. The CDR3 DNA reads as TGTGCCAGCAGCCTGCGATCCTGGAGCTCCTACAATGAGCAGTTCTTC. Amino acid sequence: CASSLRSWSSYNEQFF.

Comments on this clonotype: Because it lacks the conserved phenylalanine or tryptophan at the end, this CDR3 is likely a read error. The V and J genes are TRBV6-5 and TRBJ2-7; unclear D gene. Trimming shortened V by 4 bases and J by 2 bases, and 15 bases separated the two germline ends. This CDR3 region has 15 residues. CDR1 MNHEY and CDR2 SVGAGI come from the germline V gene. In nucleotides, the CDR3 is TGTGCCAGCAGTTCTACAGTGATATTTCCCTACGAGCAGTACTCC. It translates to CASSSTVIFPYEQYS.

The table lists this clonotype with many counts. The chain has TRBV2 and TRBJ2-3; D is unresolved. The germline gives CDR1 SNHLY, CDR2 FYNNEI. Between the trimmed V and J ends, which lost 3 bases and 6 bases, there was a span of 13 bases. CDR3 size: 14 residues. This CDR3 reads CASSDSLSADTQYF. CDR3 DNA sequence: TGTGCCAGCAGTGACAGTTTATCTGCCGATACGCAGTATTTT.

The table lists this clonotype with many counts. The chain employs TRBV11-2 and TRBJ2-5, with 9 nucleotides matching TRBD1. Germline CDR1 and CDR2: SGHAT and FQNNGV. Trimming took 4 bases from V and 7 from J; bases not matched to a gene: 16. The CDR3 has 17 amino acids. The CDR3 sequence: CASSSKRGTGIRGTQYF. Here the CDR3 DNA reads TGTGCCAGCAGCTCCAAACGGGGGACAGGGATTCGGGGGACCCAGTACTTC.

This chain connects TRBV6-1 to TRBJ1-2, with a weak D call TRBD1 (6 bases). Germline values: CDR1 MNHNS, CDR2 SASEGT. The length of the CDR3 is 15 residues. CDR3 nucleotide sequence: TGTGCAGCGGGGGGGCGCATTACAAATAACTATGGCTACACCTTC. Its protein is CAAGGRITNNYGYTF.

The chain couples TRBV27 to TRBJ1-2; TRBD1 is a possible D gene (6 bases). CDR3 size: 12 residues. The germline V gene encodes CDR1 MNHEY and CDR2 SMNVEV (reference sequence). The V and J ends lost 7 bases and 8 bases respectively, with 14 bases between them. CDR3 DNA: TGTGCCAGCAAGCAGGGGAAGGAGGGCTACACCTTC. It is translated as CASKQGKEGYTF.

The V and J genes are TRBV2 and TRBJ2-7; 8 bases are a match to TRBD2. Per the germline V gene, CDR1 is SNHLY and CDR2 is FYNNEI. J lost 5 bases, V lost 6 bases, and 9 bases had no gene match. The length of the CDR3 is 14 residues. CDR3 bases: TGTGCCAGCAGAGCCCAGCGGGAGTTTGACGAGCAGTACTTC. As protein: CASRAQREFDEQYF.

As to this clonotype: A much bigger clone sits one base away, suggesting this may be a read error. This chain links TRBV10-3 with TRBJ2-1; a weak D match, TRBD1 (6 bases). The CDR3 extends over 17 amino acids. CDR1 is ENHRY and CDR2 is SYGVKD in the germline V gene. In nucleotides, the CDR3 is TGTGCCATCAGTGAGTCTCTACCAGCGGCCGGGGACAATGAGAAGTTCTTC. Translating gives CAISESLPAAGDNEKFF.

This clonotype was recorded once. The chain combines TRBV5-4 with TRBJ2-2; TRBD2 matches 14 bases. The trim removed 4 bases at V and 6 bases at J, leaving 2 bases unmatched. In germline, CDR1 is SGHNT, CDR2 YYREEE (reference sequence). CDR3 length equals 15 residues. For the CDR3, the DNA is TGTGCCAGCAGCCCGGGACTAGCGGGAGCCGGGGAGCTGTTTTTT. It codes for CASSPGLAGAGELFF.

The sample holds many counts of this clonotype. V usage is TRBV28 and J usage is TRBJ1-4; D is unclear. The CDR3 loop spans 14 amino acids. Germline V gene lookup returns CDR1 MDHEN and CDR2 SYDVKM. V dropped 2 bases and J dropped 2 bases, with 6 bases sitting between them. In nucleotides, the CDR3 is TGTGCCAGCAGTTTAGCACAGACTAATGAAAAACTGTTTTTT. This gives the protein CASSLAQTNEKLFF.

The chain couples TRBV20-1 to TRBJ2-3, with 7 bases that match TRBD2. CDR3 length: 15 amino acids. The germline V gene encodes CDR1 DFQATT and CDR2 SNEGSKA (reference sequence). The V gene end was trimmed by 2 bases and the J gene end by 0 bases; junction bases not matched to a gene: 5. CDR3 loop: CSARSSGESTDTQYF. CDR3 coding DNA: TGCAGTGCTAGATCGAGCGGGGAAAGCACAGATACGCAGTATTTT.

This clonotype was seen many times. The J gene is TRBJ1-1, the V gene TRBV7-9; TRBD1 agrees at 8 bases. Trimming took 5 bases from V and 9 from J; bases not matched to a gene: 5. CDR1 SEHNR and CDR2 FQNEAQ come from the germline V gene (reference sequence). The CDR3 is 12 amino acids. CDR3 nucleotide sequence: TGTGCCAGCAGCGCCCGACAGGGGAAAGCTTTCTTT. Amino acid sequence: CASSARQGKAFF.

This clonotype was seen at least ten times. The gene calls are TRBV2 and TRBJ1-3; the match to TRBD1 covers 11 bases. CDR3 size: 15 residues. Germline CDR1 reads SNHLY; CDR2 reads FYNNEI. Losses at the gene ends were 7 bases for V and 2 bases for J; bases not matched to a gene: 4. CDR3 DNA sequence: TGTGCCAGCACCCCGGGACAGGGGGCTGGAAACACCATATATTTT. As protein: CASTPGQGAGNTIYF.

The sample holds many counts of this clonotype. The CDR3 protein is CAWSLQGGRKDTQYF. CDR3 bases: TGTGCCTGGAGCCTCCAGGGAGGCAGAAAAGATACGCAGTATTTT. J is TRBJ2-3 and V is TRBV30, with D tentatively TRBD2 (6 bases). This CDR3 is built from 15 residues. Trimming removed 3 bases at V and 5 bases at J, with 18 bases between. Germline lookup yields CDR1 GTSNPN and CDR2 SVGIG (reference sequence).

This clonotype was picked up a small number of times. The CDR3 is CASSLPGPGTEAFF. The CDR3 DNA is TGCGCCAGCAGCCTCCCGGGCCCTGGGACTGAAGCTTTCTTT. The chain employs TRBV5-1 and TRBJ1-1; D is ambiguous. The V gene lost 4 bases and the J gene lost 5 bases, with 15 bases spanning the gap. This CDR3 contains 14 residues. Germline-derived CDR1 and CDR2 are SGHRS and YFSETQ. The full variable domain, in which reference TRBV5-1 and TRBJ1-1 provide the parts outside the CDR3, is KAGVTQTPRYLIKTRGQQVTLSCSPISGHRSVSWYQQTPGQGLQFLFEYFSETQRNKGNFPGRFSGRQFSNSRSEMNVSTLELGDSALYLCASSLPGPGTEAFFGQGTRLTVV.

The table lists this clonotype with many counts. This sequence joins TRBV28 and TRBJ1-2; 9 bases align to TRBD1. The CDR3 is made up of 18 amino acids. V gave up 6 bases and J gave up 1 base; unmatched junction bases: 15. The germline V gene encodes CDR1 MDHEN and CDR2 SYDVKM. CDR3 sequence: CASSRPGQGSLLNYGYTF. The DNA for the CDR3 is TGTGCCAGCAGCCGACCGGGACAGGGCTCTTTACTTAACTATGGCTACACCTTC.

This clonotype was seen at least ten times. J is TRBJ2-1 and V is TRBV7-9; 9 bases line up with TRBD2. Germline V gene sequence: CDR1 SEHNR, CDR2 FQNEAQ (reference sequence). Unmatched junction bases numbered 9, after V lost 5 bases and J lost 7 bases. The CDR3 runs to 15 residues. CDR3 sequence (DNA): TGTGCCAGCAGCCCCCTAGCGGGGAGGTATAATGAGCAGTTCTTC. Residues: CASSPLAGRYNEQFF.

This clonotype was seen ten or more times. The rearrangement uses TRBV19 and TRBJ1-4; a possible D gene is TRBD1 (5 bases). The V and J ends lost 4 bases and 1 base respectively, with 16 bases between them. The CDR3 contains 17 residues. CDR1 LNHDA and CDR2 SQIVND come from the germline V gene (reference sequence). The chain's CDR3 is CASSTSGGSGTNEKLFF. The CDR3 coding sequence is TGTGCCAGTAGTACTTCGGGGGGATCGGGAACTAATGAAAAACTGTTTTTT.

The count of this clonotype is one. V and J are TRBV20-1 and TRBJ2-2, with TRBD2 as a possible D gene (5 bases). This CDR3 is 13 amino acids long. V was clipped by 5 bases and J by 2 bases, with 9 bases between them. In germline, CDR1 is DFQATT, CDR2 SNEGSKA (reference sequence). The chain's CDR3 is CSAERTNTGELFF. In nucleotides, the CDR3 is TGCAGTGCTGAAAGGACTAACACCGGGGAGCTGTTTTTT.

For this clonotype: With only one base between it and a far larger clone, this is likely a read error. The chain employs TRBV29-1 and TRBJ2-1; D possibly corresponds to TRBD1 (6 bases). TRBJ2-4 explains the end of the DNA better; the J call may be wrong. Germline V gives CDR1 SQVTM, CDR2 ANQGSEA. The CDR3 length is 12 residues. The CDR3, as DNA: TGCAGCGTTGGGCAACAGGGCTACGATCAGTACTTC. Amino acid sequence: CSVGQQGYDQYF.

The table lists this clonotype with many counts. DNA for the CDR3: TGCGCCAGCAGTGAGACGGGGGGGTTCTACGAGCAGTACTTC. It codes for CASSETGGFYEQYF. The chain has TRBV10-2 and TRBJ2-7; 8 bases fit TRBD2. CDR1 and CDR2 from the germline V gene are WSHSY and SAAADI. V dropped 2 bases and J dropped 3; count of bases not matched to a gene: 3. The CDR3 is made up of 14 amino acids.

In the case of this clonotype: A far larger clone differs by one base, so this is likely a read error. In nucleotides, the CDR3 is TGTGCCAGCAGTTCCGCGCTCTCTGGAAACACCATATATTTT. As protein: CASSSALSGNTIYF. The chain links TRBV6-9 to TRBJ1-3; D ambiguous. The CDR3 has 14 residues. V lost 4 bases and J 0 bases, leaving 7 bases between the germline ends. Germline CDR1 reads MNHGY; CDR2 reads SVAAGI.

This clonotype was picked up many times. The chain carries TRBV3-1 and TRBJ1-1; D unclear. V lost 1 base, J lost 1 base, and 7 bases lay in between. Germline CDR1 is LGHDT and CDR2 is YNNKEL (reference sequence). The CDR3 is 14 residues long. In nucleotides, the CDR3 is TGTGCCAGCAGCCAAGGTTGGGGGAACACTGAAGCTTTCTTT. Protein: CASSQGWGNTEAFF. The full variable domain, its missing parts supplied by reference TRBV3-1 and TRBJ1-1, is DTAVSQTPKYLVTQMGNDKSIKCEQNLGHDTMYWYKQDSKKFLKIMFSYNNKELIINETVPNRFSPKSPDKAHLNLHINSLELGDSAVYFCASSQGWGNTEAFFGQGTRLTVV.

About this clonotype: Possible read error: a much larger clone is one base away. The chain recombines TRBV18 with TRBJ1-4; D not resolved. In germline, CDR1 is KGHSH, CDR2 LQKENI. This CDR3 contains 15 residues. CDR3 region: CSSSPNQPPDEKLFF. The CDR3 nucleotides are TGTTCCAGCTCACCCAACCAGCCGCCGGATGAAAAACTGTTTTTT.

This clonotype was counted at least ten times. The V gene is TRBV19, the J gene TRBJ2-1; D call uncertain. Germline CDR1 is LNHDA and CDR2 is SQIVND (reference sequence). This CDR3 has 12 amino acids. Trimming took 5 bases from V and 8 from J, leaving 10 bases between them. CDR3 sequence reads: CASSYMDDEQFF. CDR3 DNA sequence: TGTGCCAGTAGTTACATGGACGATGAGCAGTTCTTC.

This clonotype was seen ten or more times. The V call is TRBV19, the J call TRBJ2-2; TRBD2 agrees at 7 bases. Germline lookup yields CDR1 LNHDA and CDR2 SQIVND (reference sequence). This CDR3 comprises 16 residues. Losses at the gene ends were 1 base for V and 0 bases for J; bases not matched to a gene: 2. CDR3 in amino acids: CASSIVGTTNTGELFF. The CDR3, as DNA: TGTGCCAGTAGTATAGTAGGGACTACGAACACCGGGGAGCTGTTTTTT. Full variable domain (remainder filled in from reference TRBV19 and TRBJ2-2): DGGITQSPKYLFRKEGQNVTLSCEQNLNHDAMYWYRQDPGQGLRLIYYSQIVNDFQKGDIAEGYSVSREKKESFPLTVTSAQKNPTAFYLCASSIVGTTNTGELFFGEGSRLTVL.

This clonotype was detected ten times or more. The chain is built from TRBV7-9 and TRBJ1-2; no firm D call. The germline gives CDR1 SEHNR, CDR2 FQNEAQ (reference sequence). Trimming took off 5 bases at V and 4 bases at J, with 11 bases between the two ends. The CDR3 runs to 13 residues. The chain's CDR3 is CASSLEKPYGYTF. CDR3 sequence (DNA): TGTGCCAGCAGCCTCGAAAAACCCTATGGCTACACCTTC.

In regard to this clonotype: Since a much larger clone is just one base distant, this may be a read error. The rearrangement links TRBV7-2 to TRBJ2-1; D remains ambiguous. This CDR3 is 14 amino acids long. V lost 8 bases and J 3 bases, leaving 14 bases between the germline ends. Germline lookup yields CDR1 SGHTA and CDR2 FQGNSA. CDR3 bases: TGTGCCAGCTCCCCCCGGGTCTACTACAATGAGCAGTTCTTC. The encoded protein is CASSPRVYYNEQFF.

Notes on this clonotype: The junction differs from germline at one of its ends, possibly a read error. The chain has TRBV7-9 and TRBJ2-7; the D is unclear. CDR1 and CDR2 (germline): SEHNR, FQNEAQ (reference sequence). CDR3 size: 14 residues. CDR3 amino acids: CASSPRSSSYGQYF. The CDR3 DNA is TGTGCCAGCAGCCCTCGGTCGAGCTCCTACGGGCAGTACTTC.